These 27 T cell receptor beta chains originate from one sample sequenced in a study of CD4 and CD8 cells across lung adenocarcinoma regions. Via MiXCR, TCRdb re-called the PCR reads, giving one row per CDR3 protein. This sample has 16,000 or so distinct CDR3 sequences, with approximately 50% found just once. Sequencing was performed on CD8+ T cells from the center of a lung tumor. These receptors were collected from a female donor with lung adenocarcinoma. The CD4 and CD8 labels of this study may be unreliable.

The chain links TRBV4-1 to TRBJ2-3; D is perhaps TRBD1 or TRBD2 (5 bases each). Matching the DNA end better, TRBJ2-4 makes the J call doubtful. There are 15 residues in the CDR3. Germline CDR1 reads MGHRA; CDR2 reads YSYEKL. Written as DNA, the CDR3 is TGCGCCAGCGGCCCGGGGCTGGGAGCCACAGATATTCAGTACTTC. Protein sequence: CASGPGLGATDIQYF.

This clonotype has only a few counts. This chain uses TRBV6-5 with TRBJ1-5; no clear D gene. Trimming left V 0 bases short and J 11 bases short, with 11 bases between. The CDR3 has 13 amino acids. Germline assignment: CDR1 MNHEY and CDR2 SVGAGI. This chain's CDR3 is CASSYSDGRAQHF. As DNA, the CDR3 is TGTGCCAGCAGTTACTCAGACGGACGGGCCCAGCATTTT.

The V gene is TRBV10-1, the J gene TRBJ1-1, with 7 bases identical to TRBD1. Germline assignment: CDR1 WNHNN and CDR2 SYGVQD (reference sequence). The trim removed 6 bases at V and 5 bases at J, leaving 15 bases unmatched. This CDR3 has 16 residues. The CDR3 DNA reads as TGCGCCAGCAGCGCTCCTGGAGGCAGGGGGGAAACTGAAGCTTTCTTT. This gives the protein CASSAPGGRGETEAFF.

The rearrangement uses TRBV6-5 and TRBJ2-1; 8 bases align to TRBD2. The end of the DNA fits TRBJ2-7 better, so the J call may be wrong. The CDR3 spans 15 residues. Per germline, CDR1 MNHEY and CDR2 SVGAGI. The CDR3 is CASSYMGAGGHEQYF. In DNA form, the CDR3 reads TGTGCCAGCAGTTACATGGGGGCGGGGGGTCACGAGCAGTACTTC.

The rearrangement uses TRBV7-2 and TRBJ2-3; D is uncertain. The germline CDR1 and CDR2 sequences are SGHTA and FQGNSA. This CDR3 is built from 15 residues. The ends were cut back, 1 base at V and 2 bases at J, with 10 bases in the middle. CDR3 in DNA: TGTGCCAGCAGCTTAGTATCGGGTTACACAGATACGCAGTATTTT. This codes for CASSLVSGYTDTQYF.

This clonotype was seen repeatedly, ten times or more. The chain recombines TRBV6-1 with TRBJ1-1; the D gene is possibly TRBD1 (6 bases). The length of the CDR3 is 13 residues. V was shortened by 1 base and J by 5 bases, with 8 bases between the two germline ends. From germline, CDR1 is MNHNS and CDR2 SASEGT. The CDR3, as DNA: TGTGCCAGCAGTGAAGGGACAGTGACTGAAGCTTTCTTT. Its protein product is CASSEGTVTEAFF.

There are many counts of this clonotype. V is TRBV10-1 and J is TRBJ2-2; D call uncertain. Deletions cut 6 bases from V and 2 bases from J, with 13 bases between. The CDR3 totals 15 residues. Germline V gives CDR1 WNHNN, CDR2 SYGVQD (reference sequence). The CDR3 nucleotides are TGCGCCAGCAGGGATACCGGCACAAACACCGGGGAGCTGTTTTTT. As protein: CASRDTGTNTGELFF.

A word on this clonotype: Compared with germline, one end of the junction differs, possibly owing to a read error. The chain couples TRBV6-1 to TRBJ2-1; D possibly corresponds to TRBD2 (7 bases). This CDR3 is 17 amino acids long. The germline V gene has CDR1 MNHNS and CDR2 SASEGT. DNA of the CDR3: TGTGCCAGCAGTGAGGGAGTGGGGGGCGGGGGCCGAGATACCCAGTATTTC. This gives the protein CASSEGVGGGGRDTQYF.

This clonotype was observed at least ten times. This chain connects TRBV25-1 to TRBJ2-1; TRBD1 matches 7 bases. In germline, CDR1 is MGHDK, CDR2 SYGVNS. The CDR3 has 14 residues. V dropped 6 bases and J dropped 7; count of bases not matched to a gene: 9. CDR3 nucleotide sequence: TGTGCCAGCAGAGAGACAGGGTCAAAAAATGAGCAGTTCTTC. Translation: CASRETGSKNEQFF.

The sample holds a few counts of this clonotype. V usage is TRBV5-1 and J usage is TRBJ2-1, with D perhaps being TRBD1 or TRBD2 (7 bases each). V dropped 5 bases and J dropped 5 bases, with 17 bases sitting between them. In germline, CDR1 is SGHRS, CDR2 YFSETQ. This CDR3 is 15 amino acids long. The CDR3 DNA follows: TGCGCCAGCAGGAGGGGAGGGGGCGTAGACAATGAGCAGTTCTTC. Translated: CASRRGGGVDNEQFF.

Concerning this clonotype: Its ends do not fully match the called genes, so a read error is possible. V usage is TRBV6-1 and J usage is TRBJ2-5; D is possibly TRBD2 (7 bases). The CDR3 covers 17 residues. Germline CDR1 reads MNHNS; CDR2 reads SASEGT. The CDR3 region is CASSEGLGGRDQESQYF. As DNA, the CDR3 is TGTGCCAGCAGTGAGGGGCTCGGGGGGCGAGACCAAGAGTCCCAGTACTTC.

Remarks on this clonotype: Germline is not matched at one junction end, which may reflect a read error. The genes are TRBV6-1 and TRBJ2-3; TRBD1 or TRBD2 may be the D gene (6 bases each). Germline V gives CDR1 MNHNS, CDR2 SASEGT. The CDR3 sequence is 15 residues long. The CDR3 nucleotides are TGTGCCAGCGTCCCGGGCGTGGGGGGCCAAGACACGCAGTATTTC. Its translation is CASVPGVGGQDTQYF.

As for this clonotype: A read error may produce the germline difference seen at one junction end. V usage is TRBV6-1 and J usage is TRBJ2-1, with 7 positions matching TRBD1. CDR1 is MNHNS, CDR2 SASEGT, per germline. This CDR3 is 14 amino acids long. The DNA of the CDR3 is TGTGCCAGCAGTCCGGTGACAGGGATAAATGCGCAGTTCTTC. This encodes CASSPVTGINAQFF.

V is TRBV6-1 and J is TRBJ2-1; D remains unclear. CDR3 length: 14 amino acids. Trimming removed 3 bases at V and 9 bases at J, with 15 bases between. The V gene's germline CDR1 is MNHNS and CDR2 SASEGT. The CDR3 reads CASSDYQQPGEQFF. In DNA form, the CDR3 reads TGTGCCAGCAGTGACTACCAGCAGCCAGGTGAGCAGTTCTTC.

This clonotype showed up many times. The chain is built from TRBV6-1 and TRBJ1-5; the D gene is possibly TRBD1 (5 bases). This CDR3 is built from 13 residues. V was pared by 10 bases and J by 3 bases, with 13 bases between. Germline V CDR1 and CDR2: MNHNS, SASEGT. The CDR3 loop reads CATNRSPNQPQHF. The CDR3 coding sequence is TGTGCCACCAACAGGAGCCCCAATCAGCCCCAGCATTTT.

This clonotype showed up just once. The genes are TRBV10-1 and TRBJ2-5, with 9 bases lining up with TRBD1. The tail of the sequence fits TRBJ2-1 better, so the J call may be wrong. The CDR3 is 15 amino acids. In germline, CDR1 is WNHNN, CDR2 SYGVQD (reference sequence). The CDR3 loop is CASSDGDRAYRQQFF. The CDR3 nucleotides read TGCGCCAGCAGTGACGGGGACAGGGCCTACCGCCAGCAGTTCTTC.

The chain recombines TRBV11-2 with TRBJ2-4; TRBD2 agrees at 8 bases. The last part of the DNA fits TRBJ2-5 better; the J call may be wrong. Germline assignment: CDR1 SGHAT and CDR2 FQNNGV. The CDR3 runs to 12 residues. The CDR3 loop is CASSPSGETQYF. CDR3 DNA: TGTGCCAGCAGTCCTAGCGGGGAGACCCAGTACTTC.

This clonotype has at least ten counts. This chain connects TRBV6-1 to TRBJ2-4; the match to TRBD1 covers 9 bases. Germline V gene data show CDR1 as MNHNS and CDR2 as SASEGT. Trimming at V came to 10 bases and at J to 6 bases, leaving 10 bases not matched to a gene. The CDR3 is 14 amino acids. CDR3 residues: CATKVPGQGNIQYF. As DNA, the CDR3 is TGTGCCACCAAGGTCCCGGGACAGGGAAACATTCAGTACTTC.

This clonotype is categorized as medium-sized. J is TRBJ1-1 and V is TRBV6-1, with D perhaps TRBD1 (5 bases). CDR1 is MNHNS and CDR2 is SASEGT in the germline V gene. The germline V and J ends were trimmed by 5 bases and 5 bases, with 18 bases remaining between them. The CDR3 is made up of 15 amino acids. The CDR3 nucleotides read TGTGCCAGCAGTCAAAGTCAGGGTCAGAAAACTGAAGCTTTCTTT. Its translation: CASSQSQGQKTEAFF.

Judged by abundance, this clonotype is medium-sized. The rearrangement uses TRBV6-1 and TRBJ2-5; D uncertain. Germline V gene data show CDR1 as MNHNS and CDR2 as SASEGT. The CDR3 contains 13 residues. V lost 7 bases and J 3 bases, leaving 12 bases between the germline ends. The CDR3 DNA reads TGTGCCAGCAACCGGGCCCGGGAAGAGACCCAGTACTTC. Protein: CASNRAREETQYF.

The J gene is TRBJ2-4, the V gene TRBV6-8; D is uncertain. This CDR3 spans 14 amino acids. The V gene's germline CDR1 is MNHGY and CDR2 SAAAGT. Trimming shortened V by 11 bases and J by 8 bases, and 22 bases separated the two germline ends. For the CDR3, the DNA is TGTGCCGGCTCGGCGCTGAGAGCCGAAGACATTCAGTACTTC. Translated: CAGSALRAEDIQYF.

This clonotype was counted a few times. The genes are TRBV6-1 and TRBJ2-1, with 10 bases identical to TRBD2. This CDR3 has 14 amino acids. With V trimmed by 9 bases and J by 0 bases, 2 bases remained unmatched. The germline gives CDR1 MNHNS, CDR2 SASEGT. The CDR3 DNA reads as TGTGCCAGTGAGCGGGAGGGCTCCTACAATGAGCAGTTCTTC. This gives the protein CASEREGSYNEQFF.

The V call is TRBV11-2, the J call TRBJ1-1, with a possible D match to TRBD1 (5 bases). V was cut by 5 bases and J by 4 bases, with 14 bases left in between. From germline, CDR1 is SGHAT and CDR2 FQNNGV. This CDR3 comprises 14 residues. Here the CDR3 reads CASSTPAQGTEAFF. The CDR3 DNA is TGTGCCAGCAGCACACCGGCCCAGGGCACTGAAGCTTTCTTT. Combining the CDR3 with reference TRBV11-2 and TRBJ1-1 gives the whole variable domain EAGVAQSPRYKIIEKRQSVAFWCNPISGHATLYWYQQILGQGPKLLIQFQNNGVVDDSQLPKDRFSAERLKGVDSTLKIQPAKLEDSAVYLCASSTPAQGTEAFFGQGTRLTVV.

This chain links TRBV27 with TRBJ2-5; the match to TRBD1 covers 7 bases. The DNA end is a closer match to TRBJ2-7, so the J assignment may be wrong. Germline V gene sequence: CDR1 MNHEY, CDR2 SMNVEV (reference sequence). The CDR3 is 12 residues long. The CDR3 is CASASTGREQYF. The CDR3 region has the DNA TGTGCCAGCGCCTCGACAGGGCGCGAGCAGTACTTC.

V usage is TRBV6-5 and J usage is TRBJ2-1; the D is unclear. TRBJ2-7 explains the end of the DNA better; the J call may be wrong. CDR1 is MNHEY, CDR2 SVGAGI, per germline. The CDR3 spans 14 residues. In DNA form, the CDR3 reads TGTGCCAGCAGCTACGTACACGGGCCCTACGAGCAGTACTTC. It is translated as CASSYVHGPYEQYF.

The J gene is TRBJ1-6, the V gene TRBV6-5, with 9 positions matching TRBD1. From germline, CDR1 is MNHEY and CDR2 SVGAGI. The CDR3 length is 14 residues. V was pared by 4 bases and J by 10 bases, with 5 bases of the junction left unmatched. CDR3 DNA sequence: TGTGCCAGCAGTTCCGGGACAGGGAACTCACCCCTCCACTTT. It specifies CASSSGTGNSPLHF.

There are many counts of this clonotype. At one boundary the junction diverges from the germline segment, which might be a read error. This chain joins TRBV7-2 and TRBJ2-5; maybe TRBD2 (6 bases). The V gene's germline CDR1 is SGHTA and CDR2 FQGNSA. The CDR3 spans 14 residues. The CDR3 DNA is TGTGCCAGCGGACTTCAGGGAGGTCAAGGGACCCAGTACTTC. This encodes CASGLQGGQGTQYF. Based on the CDR3 plus reference TRBV7-2 and TRBJ2-5, the full variable domain is GAGVSQSPSNKVTEKGKDVELRCDPISGHTALYWYRQSLGQGLEFLIYFQGNSAPDKSGLPSDRFSAERTGGSVSTLTIQRTQQEDSAVYLCASGLQGGQGTQYFGPGTRLLVL.